This TCR beta chain came from a study of blood T cells in healthy people across ages. Each sample yielded at least 7 million isolated PBMCs. Sample-barcoded 5' priming and a J-beta primer mix drove a second PCR of about 6 to 12 cycles. Template switching added a 12-random-nucleotide identifier to every cDNA molecule. TCRdb passed the 5' RACE reads through MiXCR, listing each CDR3 protein once. This table holds about 800,000 distinct CDR3 sequences, roughly 60% found once. Concerning this clonotype: The target antigen is unknown.

The V gene's germline CDR1 is SEHNR and CDR2 FQNEAQ (reference sequence). Trimming pared 5 bases from V and 1 base from J, leaving 16 bases between. CDR3 size: 16 residues. Study outcomes and limitations: Estimates of diversity drawn from one million T cells were considered underestimates. It was the long-lived donors that had more naive CD4+ cells and higher diversity than aged donors.

This sequence joins TRBV7-9 and TRBJ2-3; possible D gene TRBD2, 6 bases. The sample consisted of blood. This TCR was sampled from a man in his thirties or forties in good health. CDR3 region: CASSQPAGGGTDTQYF. The CDR3 region has the DNA TGTGCCAGCAGCCAGCCGGCCGGCGGGGGCACAGATACGCAGTATTTT.